This T cell receptor beta chain was profiled in a study of response to subunit inactivated influenza vaccine. Whole-study findings and limits: It was suggested by the authors that few new T cells are recruited by each seasonal influenza vaccination.

There are 16 residues in the CDR3. Germline V CDR1 and CDR2: MNHEY, SMNVEV (reference sequence). V gave up 4 bases and J gave up 7 bases, with 19 bases separating them. Each CDR3 protein gets one entry after TCRdb re-called the RT-PCR reads with MiXCR. The sample records hundreds of thousands of distinct CDR3 sequences, approximately 12% being singletons. This clonotype was recorded a few times. Its specificity is not known. This receptor was obtained from a middle-aged man who received an inactivated influenza vaccine. The material was PBMCs from blood, obtained on the day of vaccination. The chain links TRBV27 to TRBJ2-2; weak D call: TRBD2 (7 bases). CDR3: CASSSAGGPRNGELFF. In DNA form, the CDR3 reads TGTGCCAGCAGTTCTGCCGGGGGGCCAAGGAACGGGGAGCTGTTTTTT.